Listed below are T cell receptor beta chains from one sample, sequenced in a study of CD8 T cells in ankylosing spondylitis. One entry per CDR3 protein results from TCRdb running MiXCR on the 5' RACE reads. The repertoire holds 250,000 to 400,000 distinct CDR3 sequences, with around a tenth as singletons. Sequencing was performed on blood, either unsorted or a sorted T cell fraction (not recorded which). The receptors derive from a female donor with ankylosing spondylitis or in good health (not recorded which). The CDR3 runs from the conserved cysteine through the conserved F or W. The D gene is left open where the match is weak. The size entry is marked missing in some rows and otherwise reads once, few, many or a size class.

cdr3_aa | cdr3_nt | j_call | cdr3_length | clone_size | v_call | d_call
CASSSLDTGELFF | TGTGCCAGCAGCTCTCTTGACACCGGGGAGCTGTTTTTT | TRBJ2-2 | 13 | many | TRBV5-5 | .
CASVTGTGNTEAFF | TGTGCCAGCGTAACCGGGACAGGGAACACTGAAGCTTTCTTT | TRBJ1-1 | 14 | . | TRBV7-9 | TRBD1
CSASKETFTGELFF | TGCAGTGCTAGTAAGGAGACCTTCACCGGGGAGCTGTTTTTT | TRBJ2-2 | 14 | many | TRBV20-1 | .
CASSFSGVGEYF | TGTGCCAGCAGCTTCTCAGGGGTCGGGGAGTACTTC | TRBJ2-7 | 12 | many | TRBV7-2 | .
CASSPPSGSSLQDTQYF | TGTGCCAGCTCACCCCCTAGCGGGAGTTCCCTTCAAGATACGCAGTATTTT | TRBJ2-3 | 17 | few | TRBV18 | TRBD2
CSAPNSGGEGETQYF | TGCAGTGCTCCCAATAGCGGGGGGGAGGGAGAGACCCAGTACTTC | TRBJ2-5 | 15 | many | TRBV20-1 | TRBD2
CASSLDGDSPLHF | TGTGCTAGCAGCTTAGACGGTGATTCACCCCTCCACTTT | TRBJ1-6 | 13 | many | TRBV7-7 | .
CASSLGPSEQYF | TGTGCCAGCAGTTTAGGGCCGAGCGAGCAGTACTTC | TRBJ2-7 | 12 | many | TRBV12-3/TRBV12-4 | .
CASSPRAGAKAGELFF | TGTGCCAGCTCACCACGAGCAGGGGCTAAGGCCGGGGAGCTGTTTTTT | TRBJ2-2 | 16 | . | TRBV18 | .
CASSYHGTGGEQYF | TGTGCCAGCAGTTACCACGGGACAGGGGGCGAGCAGTACTTC | TRBJ2-7 | 14 | . | TRBV6-5 | TRBD1
CSARDGHSYSPLHF | TGCAGTGCTAGAGATGGACACAGTTATTCACCCCTCCACTTT | TRBJ1-6 | 14 | many | TRBV20-1 | .
CASSLQTGMLGSETQYF | TGTGCCAGCAGCTTGCAAACGGGCATGCTGGGCTCAGAGACCCAGTACTTC | TRBJ2-5 | 17 | few | TRBV7-2 | .
CASSRGQDTQYF | TGTGCCAGCAGCCGGGGACAGGATACGCAGTATTTT | TRBJ2-3 | 12 | few | TRBV7-2 | TRBD1
CASSESGGSSYNEQFF | TGTGCCAGCAGTGAATCGGGTGGGAGTTCCTACAATGAGCAGTTCTTC | TRBJ2-1 | 16 | many | TRBV2 | .
CASSLLGGEKLFF | TGTGCCAGCAGCTTACTAGGAGGTGAAAAACTGTTTTTT | TRBJ1-4 | 13 | many | TRBV7-2 | .
CSAIYSNQPQHF | TGCAGTGCTATATATAGCAATCAGCCCCAGCATTTT | TRBJ1-5 | 12 | many | TRBV20-1 | .
CASSPFGEKLFF | TGTGCCAGCAGCCCCTTTGGCGAAAAACTGTTTTTT | TRBJ1-4 | 12 | many | TRBV7-9 | .
CSARVGSLETQYF | TGCAGTGCTAGAGTCGGCTCCCTGGAGACCCAGTACTTC | TRBJ2-5 | 13 | many | TRBV20-1 | .
CASSVDRGNSPLHF | TGTGCCAGCAGCGTAGACAGGGGTAATTCACCCCTCCACTTT | TRBJ1-6 | 14 | many | TRBV9 | TRBD1
CASSVAGQETQYF | TGTGCCAGCAGCGTGGCGGGCCAAGAGACCCAGTACTTC | TRBJ2-5 | 13 | many | TRBV9 | .
CASSPGTGNEELFF | TGTGCCAGCTCCCCCGGTACAGGCAATGAGGAACTGTTTTTT | TRBJ1-4 | 14 | . | TRBV18 | .
CASSPLAGVSEQYF | TGTGCCAGCAGCCCACTAGCGGGAGTCAGCGAGCAGTACTTC | TRBJ2-7 | 14 | many | TRBV5-8 | TRBD2
CASSLAKLASNEQYF | TGTGCCAGCAGCTTAGCGAAACTAGCTAGCAACGAGCAGTACTTC | TRBJ2-7 | 15 | few | TRBV7-2 | .
CASSYSNRAETQYF | TGTGCCAGCAGTTACTCGAACAGGGCCGAGACCCAGTACTTC | TRBJ2-5 | 14 | many | TRBV6-5 | .
CSVETGGAGYTF | TGCAGCGTTGAAACAGGTGGAGCTGGCTACACCTTC | TRBJ1-2 | 12 | many | TRBV29-1 | .
CASSIRTSGSTDTQYF | TGTGCCAGCAGCATCAGGACTAGCGGGAGCACAGATACGCAGTATTTT | TRBJ2-3 | 16 | many | TRBV7-2 | TRBD2
CASSVVYKETQYF | TGTGCCAGCAGTGTGGTCTACAAAGAGACCCAGTACTTC | TRBJ2-5 | 13 | many | TRBV6-1 | .
CASSAPAGRSKFF | TGTGCCAGCAGTGCTCCCGCGGGAAGAAGTAAGTTCTTC | TRBJ2-1 | 13 | many | TRBV25-1 | .
CAIRKDTMSYEQYF | TGTGCCATCAGGAAGGACACCATGAGCTACGAGCAGTACTTC | TRBJ2-7 | 14 | many | TRBV10-3 | .
CASSQVVTHKENSPLHF | TGCGCCAGCAGCCAAGTGGTGACCCACAAGGAAAATTCACCCCTCCACTTT | TRBJ1-6 | 17 | many | TRBV4-3 | .